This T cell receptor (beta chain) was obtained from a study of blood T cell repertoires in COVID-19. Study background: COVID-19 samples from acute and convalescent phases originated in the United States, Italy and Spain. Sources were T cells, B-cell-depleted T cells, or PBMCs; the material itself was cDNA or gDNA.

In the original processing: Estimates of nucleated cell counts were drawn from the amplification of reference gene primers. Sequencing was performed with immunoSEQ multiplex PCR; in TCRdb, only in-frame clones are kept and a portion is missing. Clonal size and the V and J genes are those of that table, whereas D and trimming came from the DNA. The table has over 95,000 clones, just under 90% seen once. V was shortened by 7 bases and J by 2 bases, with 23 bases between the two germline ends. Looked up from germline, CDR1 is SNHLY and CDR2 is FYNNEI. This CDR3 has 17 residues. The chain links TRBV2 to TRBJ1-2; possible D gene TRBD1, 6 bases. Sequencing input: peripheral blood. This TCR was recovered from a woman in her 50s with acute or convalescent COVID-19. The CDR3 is CASNDRTSQGPNYGYTF. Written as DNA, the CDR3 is TGTGCCAGCAACGACCGAACTTCACAGGGACCGAACTATGGCTACACCTTC.